The entry below gives a single TCR beta chain sequence along with its context. This sample stems from a study of blood T cell repertoires in COVID-19. Study as a whole: Collection of acute and convalescent COVID-19 samples took place in the United States, Italy and Spain.

The Seattle site enrolled patients during active infection and followed them longitudinally. Methods used by the authors: Reference gene primer amplification gave estimated nucleated cell counts. Sequenced by immunoSEQ multiplex PCR; TCRdb stores in-frame clones only, minus some. V, J and clone size are those of that table, while D and trimming were read from the DNA. Of 45,000 to 50,000 clones listed, 80% to 90% are singletons. Germline loops: CDR1 SEHNR, CDR2 FQNEAQ (reference sequence). The ends lost 5 bases at V and 6 bases at J; junction bases unmatched: 13. This CDR3 is 16 amino acids long. The genes are TRBV7-9 and TRBJ2-1; the match to TRBD1 covers 7 bases. The sample was peripheral blood. The receptor comes from a woman older than 75 with COVID-19, enrolled during active disease. The CDR3 loop reads CASSVIRDSISNEQFF. The CDR3 region has the DNA TGTGCCAGCAGCGTGATCCGGGACAGTATTAGCAATGAGCAGTTCTTC.